The present T cell receptor (beta chain) was sequenced within a study of T cells after somatic rescue of genetic block. Trimming took 3 bases from V and 1 from J, leaving 7 bases between them. The CDR3 is made up of 13 amino acids. The germline CDR1 and CDR2 sequences are MNHEY and SMNVEV (reference sequence). Data came from immunoSEQ multiplex PCR; TCRdb stores just in-frame clones and leaves some out. The sample has tens of thousands of clones, approximately 90% seen once. The sequenced sample consisted of peripheral blood mononuclear cells (PBMCs). This receptor was obtained from a man aged 40-50 years. The chain has TRBV27 and TRBJ2-7; the D is unclear. The CDR3 sequence: CASSFTESYEQYF. In DNA, the CDR3 is TGTGCCAGCAGTTTCACGGAATCCTACGAGCAGTACTTC.